One and the same sample provided the 23 T cell receptor beta chains below, sequenced in a study of molecular identifiers for immune sequencing clone quantification. TCRdb called the PCR reads again in MiXCR, with one record for every CDR3 protein. The profile shows fewer than 45,000 distinct CDR3 sequences, approximately 17% of them singletons. The sample was naive CD8+ T cells from blood, with Jurkat cell RNA spiked in. Specified subset: FACS-sorted CD8+CD4-CCR7+CD45RA+ naive T cells. These TCRs come from a human donor in good health. Some libraries in this study had Jurkat cell RNA spiked in.

On this clonotype: This clone may be a read error of a much larger clone one base away. This chain connects TRBV4-3 to TRBJ2-1; a weak D match, TRBD1 (5 bases). The CDR3 contains 15 residues. CDR1 and CDR2 (germline): LGHNA, YSLEER. The CDR3 sequence: CASSQDLSKGNEQSF. The CDR3 nucleotides read TGCGCCAGCAGCCAAGATCTTTCAAAGGGGAATGAGCAGTCCTTC.

In its sample, this clonotype was seen many times. The chain employs TRBV7-9 and TRBJ2-7; 9 positions agree with TRBD1. The CDR3 sequence is 14 residues long. Germline CDR1 reads SEHNR; CDR2 reads FQNEAQ (reference sequence). V dropped 7 bases and J dropped 0; count of bases not matched to a gene: 4. The CDR3 sequence: CASTDRGSSYEQYF. CDR3 nucleotides: TGTGCCAGCACCGACAGGGGGAGCTCCTACGAGCAGTACTTC.

In this sample, this clonotype turned up a few times. The genes are TRBV27 and TRBJ2-7; TRBD1 is a possible D gene (6 bases). Germline V gives CDR1 MNHEY, CDR2 SMNVEV (reference sequence). The V gene lost 3 bases and the J gene lost 10 bases, with 13 bases spanning the gap. The CDR3 covers 12 residues. CDR3 sequence (DNA): TGTGCCAGCAGTTTGGGGGCAGGGGCTCAGTACTTC. Amino acid sequence: CASSLGAGAQYF.

V is TRBV6-5 and J is TRBJ2-1; 9 nucleotides match TRBD2. Germline loops: CDR1 MNHEY, CDR2 SVGAGI. The CDR3 totals 17 residues. J was trimmed by 3 bases and V by 4 bases; bases with no gene match: 10. The DNA for the CDR3 is TGTGCCAGCAGTTCGGGACTTAGCGGGAGAGACTACAATGAGCAGTTCTTC. Translating it yields CASSSGLSGRDYNEQFF.

This clonotype was counted only a few times. V and J are TRBV10-2 and TRBJ2-1; TRBD2 matches at 8 bases. Trimming at V came to 7 bases and at J to 8 bases, leaving 13 bases not matched to a gene. The germline V gene encodes CDR1 WSHSY and CDR2 SAAADI. The CDR3 sequence is 15 residues long. CDR3 protein: CASKEFRTSSDEQFF. For the CDR3, the DNA is TGCGCCAGCAAAGAGTTCAGGACTAGCTCGGATGAGCAGTTCTTC.

This clonotype was counted many times. The V call is TRBV28, the J call TRBJ2-5; no clear D gene. This CDR3 comprises 14 residues. The V end was cut by 5 bases, the J end by 4 bases, with 14 bases between. CDR1 is MDHEN, CDR2 SYDVKM, per germline. CDR3 protein: CASSVVLPVETQYF. In DNA, the CDR3 is TGTGCCAGCAGTGTCGTGCTACCGGTAGAGACCCAGTACTTC.

This clonotype is termed medium-sized (0.01 to 0.1%). The V gene is TRBV4-2, the J gene TRBJ2-2; no definite D call. V was clipped by 4 bases and J by 2 bases, with 8 bases between them. This CDR3 spans 14 amino acids. The germline V gene encodes CDR1 LGHNA and CDR2 YNFKEQ. CDR3 nucleotide sequence: TGTGCCAGCAGCCCGCCCGGCAACACCGGGGAGCTGTTTTTT. Protein: CASSPPGNTGELFF.

To note about this clonotype: Since a much larger clone is just one base distant, this may be a read error. CDR3 sequence: CASSASGTTNEQSF. The CDR3 DNA follows: TGTGCCAGCAGCGCCAGCGGGACCACCAATGAGCAGTCCTTC. This rearrangement joins TRBV9 to TRBJ2-1; 7 nucleotides align to TRBD2. This CDR3 is built from 14 residues. Germline V gene lookup returns CDR1 SGDLS and CDR2 YYNGEE.

The chain is built from TRBV14 and TRBJ2-7; 8 bases agree with TRBD1. Germline V gene lookup returns CDR1 SGHDN and CDR2 FVKESK. V dropped 5 bases and J dropped 6; count of bases not matched to a gene: 6. The CDR3 loop spans 13 amino acids. The CDR3 DNA follows: TGTGCCAGCAGCACCAGGGGGCCCACCGAGCAGTACTTC. It yields the protein CASSTRGPTEQYF.

This clonotype was seen a handful of times. The chain joins TRBV28 to TRBJ2-7; 13 bases align to TRBD2. The length of the CDR3 is 16 residues. V was pared by 6 bases and J by 3 bases, with 8 bases of the junction left unmatched. In germline, CDR1 is MDHEN, CDR2 SYDVKM. The CDR3 coding sequence is TGTGCCAGCAGGGAGGGACTAGCGGGATTCTACTACGAGCAGTACTTC. Translation: CASREGLAGFYYEQYF.

This clonotype was found many times. The gene calls are TRBV4-1 and TRBJ1-1; the D is unclear. Trimming took off 0 bases at V and 7 bases at J, with 6 bases between the two ends. CDR1 and CDR2 (germline): MGHRA, YSYEKL. This CDR3 has 12 residues. The CDR3 coding sequence is TGCGCCAGCAGCCAAGATAGGCGTGAAGCTTTCTTT. It encodes CASSQDRREAFF.

In its sample, this clonotype was seen a few times. V usage is TRBV7-8 and J usage is TRBJ2-7; D gene unclear. Germline lookup yields CDR1 SGHVS and CDR2 FQNEAQ. V was trimmed by 1 base and J by 1 base, leaving 5 bases between them. The CDR3 contains 13 residues. CDR3: CASSLVSSYEQYF. CDR3 DNA sequence: TGTGCCAGCAGCTTAGTCAGTTCCTACGAGCAGTACTTC.

This clonotype was detected many times. The genes are TRBV27 and TRBJ2-7; 9 nucleotides match TRBD2. The length of the CDR3 is 14 residues. Germline lookup yields CDR1 MNHEY and CDR2 SMNVEV (reference sequence). V trimming: 4 bases; J trimming: 7 bases; junction bases outside the gene matches: 8. CDR3 region: CASSYLAGSMEQYF. CDR3 nucleotides: TGTGCCAGCAGTTACCTAGCGGGATCCATGGAGCAGTACTTC.

This clonotype appeared many times. This chain uses TRBV2 with TRBJ2-7; D is undetermined. Germline V gene sequence: CDR1 SNHLY, CDR2 FYNNEI. The CDR3 has 12 residues. V was trimmed by 3 bases and J by 4 bases, leaving 7 bases between them. DNA of the CDR3: TGTGCCAGCAGTGATGGGTCATACGAGCAGTACTTC. It encodes CASSDGSYEQYF.

This clonotype came up many times. This rearrangement joins TRBV4-1 to TRBJ1-6; D perhaps matches TRBD1 (5 bases). This CDR3 is 15 amino acids long. From germline, CDR1 is MGHRA and CDR2 YSYEKL. Trimming removed 2 bases at V and 8 bases at J, with 13 bases between. The CDR3 region has the DNA TGCGCCAGCAGCCAATGGTGGGGGTCGGATTCACCCCTCCACTTT. This translates into CASSQWWGSDSPLHF.

This clonotype was observed once. The V and J genes are TRBV25-1 and TRBJ1-5, with 9 bases fitting TRBD1. Germline CDR1 MGHDK, CDR2 SYGVNS. Trimming at V came to 6 bases and at J to 1 base, leaving 10 bases not matched to a gene. This CDR3 is 17 amino acids long. This chain's CDR3 is CASRTTGGVCSNQPQHF. The CDR3 nucleotides are TGTGCCAGCAGGACTACAGGGGGCGTTTGCAGCAATCAGCCCCAGCATTTT.

This clonotype showed up many times. The chain joins TRBV7-2 to TRBJ2-7; a weak D match, TRBD2 (5 bases). Germline lookup yields CDR1 SGHTA and CDR2 FQGNSA. CDR3 size: 14 residues. Trimming cost V 0 bases and J 3 bases, with 9 bases left between them. The CDR3 sequence is CASSLAGIRYEQYF. CDR3 DNA: TGTGCCAGCAGCTTAGCCGGGATACGCTACGAGCAGTACTTC.

The V gene is TRBV4-3, the J gene TRBJ2-1; D is possibly TRBD2 (5 bases). Germline V gene data show CDR1 as LGHNA and CDR2 as YSLEER. With 6 bases removed from V and 0 bases from J, the gap between germline ends came to 6 bases. The CDR3 is 13 residues long. The CDR3 bases are TGCGCCAGCAGAGGAGGCTCCTACAATGAGCAGTTCTTC. Its protein product is CASRGGSYNEQFF.

This clonotype occurred many times. The rearrangement links TRBV7-8 to TRBJ1-1; D is unresolved. V lost 3 bases and J 0 bases, leaving 5 bases between the germline ends. CDR1 and CDR2 (germline): SGHVS, FQNEAQ. CDR3 size: 13 residues. CDR3 residues: CASSFRMNTEAFF. CDR3 coding DNA: TGTGCCAGCAGCTTCCGCATGAACACTGAAGCTTTCTTT.

This clonotype has ten or more counts. The rearrangement joins TRBV9 to TRBJ2-1; D ambiguous. This CDR3 is 14 amino acids long. Germline CDR1 reads SGDLS; CDR2 reads YYNGEE. V was trimmed by 4 bases and J by 0 bases, leaving 8 bases between them. CDR3 DNA sequence: TGTGCCAGCAGCCCGACCAGCTCCTACAATGAGCAGTTCTTC. Its protein product is CASSPTSSYNEQFF.

The table lists this clonotype with many counts. The genes are TRBV15 and TRBJ2-7; 10 bases agree with TRBD1. The CDR3 sequence is 13 residues long. CDR1 is LNHNV, CDR2 YYDKDF, per germline (reference sequence). V dropped 8 bases and J dropped 1; count of bases not matched to a gene: 2. This CDR3 reads CATGQGGSYEQYF. The DNA for the CDR3 is TGTGCCACCGGACAGGGGGGGTCCTACGAGCAGTACTTC.

The table lists this clonotype with many counts. CDR3 DNA sequence: TGTGCCAGCAGCTTCGGACAATACAATGAGCAGTTCTTC. This sequence encodes CASSFGQYNEQFF. This rearrangement joins TRBV11-2 to TRBJ2-1; perhaps TRBD1 as D (5 bases). Looked up from germline, CDR1 is SGHAT and CDR2 is FQNNGV. Trimming took 3 bases from V and 4 from J, leaving 7 bases between them. The CDR3 is made up of 13 amino acids.

At least ten counts were recorded for this clonotype. The V and J genes are TRBV14 and TRBJ1-5, with a weak D call TRBD1 (6 bases). Germline CDR1 is SGHDN and CDR2 is FVKESK. The CDR3 length is 14 residues. V lost 4 bases, J lost 6 bases, and 13 bases lay in between. The CDR3 bases are TGTGCCAGCAGCCGGGGGGGGGCGTTTCAGCCCCAGCATTTT. Translating it yields CASSRGGAFQPQHF.